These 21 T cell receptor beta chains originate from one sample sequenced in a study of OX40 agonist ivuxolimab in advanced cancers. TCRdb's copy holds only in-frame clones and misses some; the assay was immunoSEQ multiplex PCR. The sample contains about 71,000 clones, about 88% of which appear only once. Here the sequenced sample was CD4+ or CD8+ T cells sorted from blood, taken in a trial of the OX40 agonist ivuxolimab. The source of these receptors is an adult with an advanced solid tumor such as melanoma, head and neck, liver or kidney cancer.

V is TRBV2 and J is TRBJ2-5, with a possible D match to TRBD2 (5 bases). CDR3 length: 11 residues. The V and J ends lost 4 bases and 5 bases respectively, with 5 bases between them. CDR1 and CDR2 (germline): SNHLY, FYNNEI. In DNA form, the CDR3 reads TGTGCCAGCAGTGGGGAGGAGACCCAGTACTTC. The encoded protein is CASSGEETQYF.

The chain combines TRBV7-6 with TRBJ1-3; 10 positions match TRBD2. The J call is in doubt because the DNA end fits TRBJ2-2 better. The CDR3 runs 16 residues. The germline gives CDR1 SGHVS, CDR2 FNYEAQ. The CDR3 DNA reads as TGTGCCAGCAAACTAGCGGGGACATGGGGCACCGGGGAGCTGTTTTTT. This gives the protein CASKLAGTWGTGELFF.

The CDR3 is CASSVPGQGVNEQFF. CDR3 bases: TGTGCCAGCAGCGTACCGGGACAGGGGGTTAATGAGCAGTTCTTC. V is TRBV7-2 and J is TRBJ2-1; TRBD1 matches 11 bases. The CDR3 runs to 15 residues. After removal of 5 bases from V and 7 bases from J, the junction contained 7 bases not matched to a gene. The germline V gene encodes CDR1 SGHTA and CDR2 FQGNSA. Using reference TRBV7-2 and TRBJ2-1 for the parts outside the CDR3, the full variable domain is GAGVSQSPSNKVTEKGKDVELRCDPISGHTALYWYRQSLGQGLEFLIYFQGNSAPDKSGLPSDRFSAERTGGSVSTLTIQRTQQEDSAVYLCASSVPGQGVNEQFFGPGTRLTVL.

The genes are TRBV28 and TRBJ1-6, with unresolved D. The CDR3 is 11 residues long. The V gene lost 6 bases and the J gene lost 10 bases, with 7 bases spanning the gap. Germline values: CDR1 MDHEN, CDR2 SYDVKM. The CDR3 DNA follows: TGTGCCAGCAGCCAGAAATCACCCCTCCACTTT. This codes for CASSQKSPLHF. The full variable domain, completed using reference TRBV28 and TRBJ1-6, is DVKVTQSSRYLVKRTGEKVFLECVQDMDHENMFWYRQDPGLGLRLIYFSYDVKMKEKGDIPEGYSVSREKKERFSLILESASTNQTSMYLCASSQKSPLHFGNGTRLTVT.

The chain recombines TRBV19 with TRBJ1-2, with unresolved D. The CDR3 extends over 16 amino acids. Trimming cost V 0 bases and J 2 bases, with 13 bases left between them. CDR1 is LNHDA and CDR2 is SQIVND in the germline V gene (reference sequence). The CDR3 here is CASSIDRARKNYGYTF. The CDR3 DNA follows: TGTGCCAGTAGTATAGATCGGGCAAGAAAAAACTATGGCTACACCTTC.

The DNA for the CDR3 is TGTGCCAGCAGTCGGACAGGGGGCCGGGATGAAAAACTGTTTTTT. Its protein product is CASSRTGGRDEKLFF. This chain joins TRBV7-2 and TRBJ1-4; 11 bases are a match to TRBD1. The CDR3 consists of 15 residues. CDR1 and CDR2 (germline): SGHTA, FQGNSA. The J segment lost 6 bases and the V segment lost 6 bases, leaving 6 bases of the junction unmatched.

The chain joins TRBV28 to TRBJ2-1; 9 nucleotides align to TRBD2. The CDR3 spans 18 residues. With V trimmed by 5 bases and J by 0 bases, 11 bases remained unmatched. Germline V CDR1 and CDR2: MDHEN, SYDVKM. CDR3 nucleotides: TGTGCCAGCAGTCGGGGGTTAGCGGGGGTAAGCTCCTACAATGAGCAGTTCTTC. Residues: CASSRGLAGVSSYNEQFF. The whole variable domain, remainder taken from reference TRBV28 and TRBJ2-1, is DVKVTQSSRYLVKRTGEKVFLECVQDMDHENMFWYRQDPGLGLRLIYFSYDVKMKEKGDIPEGYSVSREKKERFSLILESASTNQTSMYLCASSRGLAGVSSYNEQFFGPGTRLTVL.

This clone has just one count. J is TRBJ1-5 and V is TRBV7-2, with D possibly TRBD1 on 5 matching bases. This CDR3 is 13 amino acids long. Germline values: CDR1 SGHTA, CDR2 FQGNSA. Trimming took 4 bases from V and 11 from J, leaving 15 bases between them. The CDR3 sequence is CASSSNQRGSQHF. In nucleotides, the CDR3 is TGTGCCAGCAGCTCGAACCAAAGGGGTTCCCAGCATTTT.

CDR3 amino acids: CASSLGDRNQPQHF. The CDR3 DNA follows: TGTGCCAGCTCACTGGGGGACAGAAATCAGCCCCAGCATTTT. This chain connects TRBV18 to TRBJ1-5; 7 bases are shared with TRBD1. The CDR3 runs 14 residues. The J segment lost 4 bases and the V segment lost 4 bases, leaving 4 bases of the junction unmatched. Germline assignment: CDR1 KGHSH and CDR2 LQKENI. The complete variable domain, with remaining parts taken from reference TRBV18 and TRBJ1-5, reads NAGVMQNPRHLVRRRGQEARLRCSPMKGHSHVYWYRQLPEEGLKFMVYLQKENIIDESGMPKERFSAEFPKEGPSILRIQQVVRGDSAAYFCASSLGDRNQPQHFGDGTRLSIL.

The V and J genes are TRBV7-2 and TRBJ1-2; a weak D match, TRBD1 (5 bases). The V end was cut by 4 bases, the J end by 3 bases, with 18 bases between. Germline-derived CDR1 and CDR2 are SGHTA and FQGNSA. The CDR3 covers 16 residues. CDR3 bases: TGTGCCAGCAGCTCGGCCGGTGCAGGCAGGGACTATGGCTACACCTTC. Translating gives CASSSAGAGRDYGYTF.

In DNA, the CDR3 is TGTGCCAGCGGCCTGGGACTAGCGGGAGCTCCCTCCTACGAGCAGTACTTC. Protein: CASGLGLAGAPSYEQYF. The chain joins TRBV5-5 to TRBJ2-7; 14 bases are shared with TRBD2. This CDR3 contains 17 residues. Germline trimming cut 7 bases from V and 0 bases from J; bases unmatched to any gene: 9. Germline CDR1 SGHKS, CDR2 YYEKEE (reference sequence).

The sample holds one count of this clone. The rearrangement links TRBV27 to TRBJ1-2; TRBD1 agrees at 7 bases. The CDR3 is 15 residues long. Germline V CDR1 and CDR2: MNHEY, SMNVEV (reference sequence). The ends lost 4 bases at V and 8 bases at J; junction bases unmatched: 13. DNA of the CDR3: TGTGCCAGCAGTTCAGTAGGGGGCAGGGGTGGCGGCTACACCTTC. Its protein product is CASSSVGGRGGGYTF.

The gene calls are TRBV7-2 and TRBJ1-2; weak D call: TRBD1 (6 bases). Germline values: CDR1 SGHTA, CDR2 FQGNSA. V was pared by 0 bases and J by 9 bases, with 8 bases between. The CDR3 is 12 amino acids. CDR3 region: CASSLAQGSYTF. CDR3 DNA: TGTGCCAGCAGCTTAGCGCAGGGGAGCTACACCTTC. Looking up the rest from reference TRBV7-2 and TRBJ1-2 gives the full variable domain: GAGVSQSPSNKVTEKGKDVELRCDPISGHTALYWYRQSLGQGLEFLIYFQGNSAPDKSGLPSDRFSAERTGGSVSTLTIQRTQQEDSAVYLCASSLAQGSYTFGSGTRLTVV.

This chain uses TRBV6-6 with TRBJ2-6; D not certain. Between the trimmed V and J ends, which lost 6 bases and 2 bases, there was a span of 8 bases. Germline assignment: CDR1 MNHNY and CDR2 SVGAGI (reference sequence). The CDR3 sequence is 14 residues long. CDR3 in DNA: TGTGCCAGCAGAAGCCATACTGGGGCCAACGTCCTGACTTTC. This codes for CASRSHTGANVLTF.

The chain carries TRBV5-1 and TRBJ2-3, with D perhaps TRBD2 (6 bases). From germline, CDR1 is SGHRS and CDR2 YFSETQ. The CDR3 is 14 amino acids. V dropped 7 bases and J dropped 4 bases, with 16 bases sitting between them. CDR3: CASWRGGDPDTQYF. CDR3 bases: TGCGCCAGCTGGCGGGGCGGGGATCCAGATACGCAGTATTTT.

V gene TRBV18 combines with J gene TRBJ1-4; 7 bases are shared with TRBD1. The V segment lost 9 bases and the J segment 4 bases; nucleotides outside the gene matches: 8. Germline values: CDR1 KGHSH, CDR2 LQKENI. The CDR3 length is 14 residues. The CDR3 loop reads CASRTQGINEKLFF. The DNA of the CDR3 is TGTGCCAGTCGAACACAGGGGATTAATGAAAAACTGTTTTTT.

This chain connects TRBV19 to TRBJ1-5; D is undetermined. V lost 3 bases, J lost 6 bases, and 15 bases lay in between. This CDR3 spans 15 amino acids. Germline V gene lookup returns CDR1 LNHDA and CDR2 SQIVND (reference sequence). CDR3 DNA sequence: TGTGCCAGTAGTATGGGAGGGTTCAGGCCTCAGCCCCAGCATTTT. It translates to CASSMGGFRPQPQHF.

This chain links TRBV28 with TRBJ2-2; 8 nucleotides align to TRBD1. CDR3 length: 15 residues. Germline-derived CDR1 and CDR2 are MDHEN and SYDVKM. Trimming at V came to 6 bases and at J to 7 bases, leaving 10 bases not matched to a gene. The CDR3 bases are TGTGCCAGCAGCCGAATGACAGGGGTGATCGGGGAGCTGTTTTTT. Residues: CASSRMTGVIGELFF. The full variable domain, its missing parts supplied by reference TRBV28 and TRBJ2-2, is DVKVTQSSRYLVKRTGEKVFLECVQDMDHENMFWYRQDPGLGLRLIYFSYDVKMKEKGDIPEGYSVSREKKERFSLILESASTNQTSMYLCASSRMTGVIGELFFGEGSRLTVL.

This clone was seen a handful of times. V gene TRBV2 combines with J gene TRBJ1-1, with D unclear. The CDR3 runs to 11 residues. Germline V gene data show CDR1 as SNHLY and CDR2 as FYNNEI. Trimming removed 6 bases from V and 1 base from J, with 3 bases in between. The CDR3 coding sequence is TGTGCCAGCAGAAGGAACACTGAAGCTTTCTTT. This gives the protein CASRRNTEAFF.

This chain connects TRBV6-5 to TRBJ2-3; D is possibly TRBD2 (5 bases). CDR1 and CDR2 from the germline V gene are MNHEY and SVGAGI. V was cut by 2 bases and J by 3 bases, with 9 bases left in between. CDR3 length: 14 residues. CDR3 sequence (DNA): TGTGCCAGCAGTTACAAGCGGTCGACAGATACGCAGTATTTT. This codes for CASSYKRSTDTQYF.

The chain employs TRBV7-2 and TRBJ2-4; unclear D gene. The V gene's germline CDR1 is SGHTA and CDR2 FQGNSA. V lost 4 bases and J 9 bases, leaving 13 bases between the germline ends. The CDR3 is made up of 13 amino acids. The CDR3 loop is CASSSDLPTIQYF. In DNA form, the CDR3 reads TGTGCCAGCAGCTCAGACCTCCCGACCATTCAGTACTTC.